These 16 T cell receptor beta chains were sequenced from one sample in a study of cytomegalovirus exposure and HLA in healthy donors (dated by TCRdb to 2015 to 2018). Libraries were made using the immunoSEQ multiplex PCR assay. For the multiplex PCR, a mixture combining 60 forward primers for TCR Vbeta segments and 13 reverse primers for TCR Jbeta segments was used. TCRdb mirrors the immuneACCESS table, restricted to in-frame sequences. Some clones are absent from its copies; in checked studies, under half trace to an unresolved V gene, and the reason for the others is unknown. The table for this sample lists 200,000 to 250,000 clones; roughly 80% of them were counted only once. The top ten hold 2.9% of the sample. Sequencing input: PBMCs. These receptors were obtained from a man in his thirties or forties in good health and CMV-seronegative.

The chain employs TRBV6-6 and TRBJ1-1, with 11 bases identical to TRBD1. CDR1 is MNHNY and CDR2 is SVGAGI in the germline V gene (reference sequence). The CDR3 has 14 amino acids. After removal of 6 bases from V and 3 bases from J, the junction contained 3 bases not matched to a gene. Here the CDR3 reads CASRDRGRDTEAFF. The CDR3 coding sequence is TGTGCCAGCAGGGACAGGGGGCGGGACACTGAAGCTTTCTTT.

The genes are TRBV11-2 and TRBJ2-2, with 8 nucleotides matching TRBD1. The trim removed 5 bases at V and 5 bases at J, leaving 13 bases unmatched. This CDR3 spans 17 amino acids. Looked up from germline, CDR1 is SGHAT and CDR2 is FQNNGV. The CDR3 sequence: CASSQKGQGARTGELFF. The CDR3 DNA is TGTGCCAGCAGCCAAAAAGGTCAGGGGGCGCGTACCGGGGAGCTGTTTTTT.

The genes are TRBV25-1 and TRBJ2-5; possibly TRBD1 for D (5 bases). CDR3 length: 12 residues. Germline assignment: CDR1 MGHDK and CDR2 SYGVNS. Trimming took 5 bases from V and 5 from J, leaving 9 bases between them. The CDR3 reads CASSQGVETQYF. CDR3 coding DNA: TGTGCCAGCAGTCAAGGGGTCGAGACCCAGTACTTC. The complete variable domain, with remaining parts taken from reference TRBV25-1 and TRBJ2-5, reads EADIYQTPRYLVIGTGKKITLECSQTMGHDKMYWYQQDPGMELHLIHYSYGVNSTEKGDLSSESTVSRIRTEHFPLTLESARPSHTSQYLCASSQGVETQYFGPGTRLLVL.

The gene calls are TRBV5-1 and TRBJ2-3; TRBD2 is a possible D gene (5 bases). The CDR3 covers 15 residues. CDR1 is SGHRS, CDR2 YFSETQ, per germline. Trimming removed 4 bases from V and 3 bases from J, with 15 bases in between. Here the CDR3 reads CASSARALTTDTQYF. CDR3 sequence (DNA): TGCGCCAGCAGCGCGAGGGCATTAACAACAGATACGCAGTATTTT.

The V and J genes are TRBV5-1 and TRBJ2-5; TRBD1 matches at 9 bases. Germline V gene lookup returns CDR1 SGHRS and CDR2 YFSETQ. This CDR3 is 14 amino acids long. With 4 bases clipped from V and 3 bases from J, the junction kept 4 bases outside the gene matches. The CDR3 DNA sequence: TGCGCCAGCAGCCCGAGGACAGGGGAAGAGACCCAGTACTTC. It yields the protein CASSPRTGEETQYF.

This chain uses TRBV7-8 with TRBJ1-2, with a possible D match to TRBD1 (5 bases). This CDR3 has 13 amino acids. The V gene's germline CDR1 is SGHVS and CDR2 FQNEAQ. The V end was cut by 0 bases, the J end by 5 bases, with 7 bases between. In nucleotides, the CDR3 is TGTGCCAGCAGCTTAGCTGGGGGGTATGGCTACACCTTC. Protein: CASSLAGGYGYTF. Drawing the rest from reference TRBV7-8 and TRBJ1-2, the complete variable domain is GAGVSQSPRYKVAKRGQDVALRCDPISGHVSLFWYQQALGQGPEFLTYFQNEAQLDKSGLPSDRFFAERPEGSVSTLKIQRTQQEDSAVYLCASSLAGGYGYTFGSGTRLTVV.

The gene calls are TRBV15 and TRBJ1-1; weak D call: TRBD1 (6 bases). CDR1 is LNHNV and CDR2 is YYDKDF in the germline V gene (reference sequence). The V and J ends lost 8 bases and 5 bases respectively, with 18 bases between them. The CDR3 extends over 14 amino acids. The CDR3 is CATSPGGRRTEAFF. CDR3 DNA: TGTGCCACCTCCCCGGGGGGGCGGAGGACTGAAGCTTTCTTT.

This clone was seen only once. The genes are TRBV19 and TRBJ1-5; D ambiguous. The CDR3 has 16 amino acids. V lost 4 bases, J lost 2 bases, and 15 bases lay in between. The germline V gene has CDR1 LNHDA and CDR2 SQIVND (reference sequence). This chain's CDR3 is CASSKRALEGNQPQHF. The DNA of the CDR3 is TGTGCCAGTAGTAAACGGGCCCTGGAGGGCAATCAGCCCCAGCATTTT.

The chain carries TRBV7-8 and TRBJ2-1; D might be TRBD1 (6 bases). The CDR3 contains 16 residues. The germline V gene has CDR1 SGHVS and CDR2 FQNEAQ. The V end lost 5 bases, the J end lost 4 bases, and 18 bases lay between the germline ends. For the CDR3, the DNA is TGTGCCAGCAGCCTCCTTTGGGACACAGGGTACAATGAGCAGTTCTTC. Protein product: CASSLLWDTGYNEQFF. The entire variable domain, with the rest obtained from reference TRBV7-8 and TRBJ2-1, is as follows: GAGVSQSPRYKVAKRGQDVALRCDPISGHVSLFWYQQALGQGPEFLTYFQNEAQLDKSGLPSDRFFAERPEGSVSTLKIQRTQQEDSAVYLCASSLLWDTGYNEQFFGPGTRLTVL.

V usage is TRBV11-2 and J usage is TRBJ2-1; 7 bases line up with TRBD1. J lost 6 bases, V lost 5 bases, and 7 bases had no gene match. In germline, CDR1 is SGHAT, CDR2 FQNNGV. The CDR3 loop spans 14 amino acids. CDR3: CASSLNRGANEQFF. The DNA of the CDR3 is TGTGCCAGCAGCCTGAACAGGGGAGCCAATGAGCAGTTCTTC.

This sequence joins TRBV2 and TRBJ2-7; 9 bases are a match to TRBD1. This CDR3 comprises 14 residues. With 6 bases clipped from V and 0 bases from J, the junction kept 3 bases outside the gene matches. Germline CDR1 is SNHLY and CDR2 is FYNNEI. The CDR3 sequence is CASRGQGLSYEQYF. Written as DNA, the CDR3 is TGTGCCAGCAGGGGACAGGGCCTCTCCTACGAGCAGTACTTC.

This sequence joins TRBV5-1 and TRBJ2-7; the match to TRBD2 covers 10 bases. The CDR3 extends over 18 amino acids. Trimming removed 2 bases from V and 5 bases from J; junction bases left unmatched: 16. In germline, CDR1 is SGHRS, CDR2 YFSETQ. The CDR3 DNA reads TGCGCCAGCAGCTTTGCCCCCCTTAGCGGGGGGCCGGGCCACGAGCAGTACTTC. Residues: CASSFAPLSGGPGHEQYF.

This clone was seen only a few times. CDR3 region: CASSYPGTGGTEAFF. CDR3 nucleotide sequence: TGTGCCAGCAGTTATCCAGGGACAGGGGGCACTGAAGCTTTCTTT. The chain joins TRBV6-5 to TRBJ1-1; the match to TRBD1 covers 11 bases. With 3 bases clipped from V and 4 bases from J, the junction kept 4 bases outside the gene matches. The CDR3 runs 15 residues. Germline values: CDR1 MNHEY, CDR2 SVGAGI.

Written as DNA, the CDR3 is TGTGCCAGCAGCCTCCCGGGACAGGGGCTCCTGGCCGCTTTCTTT. Translated: CASSLPGQGLLAAFF. The chain recombines TRBV5-4 with TRBJ1-1, with TRBD1 identical over 10 bases. V trimming: 4 bases; J trimming: 11 bases; junction bases outside the gene matches: 14. The CDR3 is made up of 15 amino acids. CDR1 and CDR2 from the germline V gene are SGHNT and YYREEE (reference sequence).

Remarks on this clone: Its ends do not fully match the called genes, so a read error is possible. The CDR3, as DNA: TGTGCCAACAGCTCAAGACTAGCCTCCCTGGAGACCCAGTACTTC. As protein: CANSSRLASLETQYF. The chain has TRBV7-2 and TRBJ2-5; 7 positions match TRBD2. This CDR3 region has 15 residues. The germline CDR1 and CDR2 sequences are SGHTA and FQGNSA.

The J gene is TRBJ1-5, the V gene TRBV19, with TRBD1 matching over 8 bases. There are 15 residues in the CDR3. CDR1 and CDR2 from the germline V gene are LNHDA and SQIVND (reference sequence). After removal of 6 bases from V and 5 bases from J, the junction contained 9 bases not matched to a gene. CDR3 sequence: CASSPQGASHQPQHF. In DNA form, the CDR3 reads TGTGCCAGTAGCCCCCAGGGGGCGTCCCATCAGCCCCAGCATTTT.